A selection of T cell receptor beta chains follows, all from one sample in a study of spatial heterogeneity in lung cancer. TCRdb passed the 5' RACE reads through MiXCR, listing each CDR3 protein once. The table lists about 22,000 distinct CDR3 sequences, approximately 9% of them singletons. Material: lung tumor tissue, obtained at surgery. Receptor source: a male donor with early-stage non-small cell lung cancer. Both conserved end residues are part of each CDR3. The D gene is left open where the match is weak. The size entry is marked missing in some rows and otherwise reads once, few, many or a size class.

D: NA
J: TRBJ2-1
size: many
V: TRBV20-1
DNA: TGCAGTGCCAGAGGGGGGAGGGAGGCGCGGCAGTTCTTC
CDR3: CSARGGREARQFF

D: TRBD2
J: TRBJ2-7
size: few
V: TRBV7-2
DNA: TGTGCCAGCAGCTCTAGCGGGGGGAGCTACGAGCAGTACTTC
CDR3: CASSSSGGSYEQYF

D: TRBD1
J: TRBJ2-7
size: many
V: TRBV7-9
DNA: TGTGCCAGCAGCTTATGGGACAGCCCCTACGAGCAGTACTTC
CDR3: CASSLWDSPYEQYF

D: TRBD2
J: TRBJ2-4
size: many
V: TRBV7-2
DNA: TGTGCCAGCAGTTTTCTCCCCGGGACTAGCGGTAACTTC
CDR3: CASSFLPGTSGNF

D: NA
J: TRBJ2-6
size: NA
V: TRBV6-6
DNA: TGTGCCAGCAGAGTTAGGGGGGCTGGGGCCAACGTCCTGACTTTC
CDR3: CASRVRGAGANVLTF

D: TRBD1
J: TRBJ1-5
size: many
V: TRBV19
DNA: TGTGCCAGTAGTATAGATGCGGGGACAGCAGGCAATCAGCCCCAGCATTTT
CDR3: CASSIDAGTAGNQPQHF

D: NA
J: TRBJ1-1
size: NA
V: TRBV6-5
DNA: TGTGCCAGCAGTTCGGGGGTTAGTAAAGCTTTCTTT
CDR3: CASSSGVSKAFF

D: NA
J: TRBJ1-5
size: few
V: TRBV20-1
DNA: TGCAGTGCTAGAGAGGCCGGGAGTCAGCCCCAGCATTTT
CDR3: CSAREAGSQPQHF

D: NA
J: TRBJ1-5
size: many
V: TRBV6-2/TRBV6-3
DNA: TGTGCCAGCAGTGGACATTTGAGGCATCAGCCCCAGCATTTT
CDR3: CASSGHLRHQPQHF

D: TRBD1
J: TRBJ2-3
size: few
V: TRBV15
DNA: TGTGCCACCAGCAGAGATCTAAGGCAGGGGGCGGGAGATACGCAGTATTTT
CDR3: CATSRDLRQGAGDTQYF

D: NA
J: TRBJ1-1
size: many
V: TRBV7-6
DNA: TGTGCCAGCAGCCAGACGGGAAACACTGAAGCTTTCTTT
CDR3: CASSQTGNTEAFF

D: NA
J: TRBJ1-2
size: many
V: TRBV6-5
DNA: TGTGCCAGCAGAAGGACAGTTTACTATGGCTACACCTTC
CDR3: CASRRTVYYGYTF

D: NA
J: TRBJ1-2
size: many
V: TRBV7-9
DNA: TGTGCCAGCAGCTTAGGGGGACTCTCCAACTATGGCTACACCTTC
CDR3: CASSLGGLSNYGYTF

D: NA
J: TRBJ2-3
size: many
V: TRBV3-1
DNA: TGTGCCAGCAGCCAAGTCCACGGGACGCAGTATTTT
CDR3: CASSQVHGTQYF

D: NA
J: TRBJ1-2
size: few
V: TRBV2
DNA: TGTGCCACCCTCGGGACCTTTTTACGGGAAGCTAACTATGGCTACACCTTC
CDR3: CATLGTFLREANYGYTF

D: TRBD2
J: TRBJ2-7
size: many
V: TRBV18
DNA: TGTGCCAGCTCACCAAGTGGCTTGCGCGGGGGGGATTACGAGCAGTACTTC
CDR3: CASSPSGLRGGDYEQYF

D: NA
J: TRBJ2-3
size: NA
V: TRBV7-8
DNA: TGTGCCAGCAGCGCCTACCGTAGGATCACAGATACGCAGTATTTT
CDR3: CASSAYRRITDTQYF

D: TRBD1
J: TRBJ1-4
size: NA
V: TRBV12-3/TRBV12-4
DNA: TGTGCCAGCAGTTCGACAGGGTCTAATGAAAAACTGTTTTTT
CDR3: CASSSTGSNEKLFF

D: NA
J: TRBJ2-1
size: few
V: TRBV24-1
DNA: TGTGCCACCAGTGATTTTTGGAATGAGCAGTTCTTC
CDR3: CATSDFWNEQFF

D: NA
J: TRBJ1-1
size: many
V: TRBV18
DNA: TGTGCCAGCTCACCACGCGGTATCAGGGGTGACCCCGGTTCGCCCGAAGCTTTCTTT
CDR3: CASSPRGIRGDPGSPEAFF